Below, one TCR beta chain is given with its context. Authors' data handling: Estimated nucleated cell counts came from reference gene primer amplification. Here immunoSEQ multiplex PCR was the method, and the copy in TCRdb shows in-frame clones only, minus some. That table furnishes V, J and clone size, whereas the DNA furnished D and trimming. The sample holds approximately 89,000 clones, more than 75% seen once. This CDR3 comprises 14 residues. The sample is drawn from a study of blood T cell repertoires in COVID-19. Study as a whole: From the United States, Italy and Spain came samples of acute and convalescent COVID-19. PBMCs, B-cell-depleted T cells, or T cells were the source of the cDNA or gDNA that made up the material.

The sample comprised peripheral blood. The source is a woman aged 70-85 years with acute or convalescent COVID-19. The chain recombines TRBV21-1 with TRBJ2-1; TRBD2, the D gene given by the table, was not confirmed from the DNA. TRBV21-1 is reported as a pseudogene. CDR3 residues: CASSGLETYNEQFF. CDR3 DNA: TGTGCCAGCAGCGGACTGGAAACCTACAATGAGCAGTTCTTC.